Below, 2 T cell receptor beta chains from the same sample are listed, as sequenced in a study of cytomegalovirus exposure and HLA in healthy donors. The PCR ran on 60 Vbeta and 13 Jbeta primers. Clones were read by immunoSEQ multiplex PCR, and TCRdb kept only the in-frame ones, dropping some. This table holds about 140,000 clones, around two thirds found once. The source material was PBMCs. These receptors were obtained from a man aged 25 to 45 in good health and CMV-seropositive.

This clone was found a few times. Sequence at one end of the junction differs from germline and may be a read error. The chain couples TRBV30 to TRBJ1-1; tentatively, D is TRBD1 (5 bases). This CDR3 region has 13 residues. Germline CDR1 GTSNPN, CDR2 SVGIG (reference sequence). The CDR3 loop is CDWRPQGDFEAFF. DNA of the CDR3: TGTGACTGGAGACCGCAGGGCGACTTTGAAGCTTTCTTT.

The chain joins TRBV7-3 to TRBJ2-2; tentatively, D is TRBD1 (5 bases). The CDR3 covers 17 residues. The germline V gene has CDR1 SGHTA and CDR2 FQGTGA. V lost 0 bases to trimming and J lost 1 base, with 12 bases between them. This CDR3 reads CASSLTWNQGNTGELFF. The CDR3 DNA is TGTGCCAGCAGCTTAACGTGGAATCAGGGGAACACCGGGGAGCTGTTTTTT.